The rows below give T cell receptor beta chains drawn from one sample of a study of blood T cell repertoires in COVID-19. The method was immunoSEQ multiplex PCR; TCRdb's version includes in-frame clones alone and lacks a portion of them. The sample contains approximately 50,000 clones, under 85% of which appear only once. Sequencing was done on a sample of peripheral blood. These receptors all stem from a man between 65 and 85 years old with active COVID-19. Both conserved end residues are part of each CDR3. D genes are given only for firm matches. Rows may omit the clone size; those that give it use once, few, many or a size class.

- - TRBJ1-1 TRBV11-2 TGTGCCAGCAGCCCTACCATCCAGGGTTCCCTTAAGAACACTGAAGCTTTCTTT CASSPTIQGSLKNTEAFF
- TRBD1 TRBJ2-3 TRBV2 TGTGCCAGCAGTGGCCAACCGACAGGGGGATTCACAGATACGCAGTATTTT CASSGQPTGGFTDTQYF
- TRBD1 TRBJ2-5 TRBV6-6 TGTGCCAGCAGCCAAGGGACAGCTAAAGAGACCCAGTACTTC CASSQGTAKETQYF
- TRBD1 TRBJ2-2 TRBV6-5 TGTGCCAGCAGTTGGACAGGGGATACCGGGGAGCTGTTTTTT CASSWTGDTGELFF
- - TRBJ2-3 TRBV5-1 TGCGCCAGCAGCATACAGAAAGCCACAGATACGCAGTATTTT CASSIQKATDTQYF
- TRBD1 TRBJ2-7 TRBV28 TGTGCCAGCAGTTTATGGGACAGGGGGAACCCCTACGAGCAGTACTTC CASSLWDRGNPYEQYF
- - TRBJ1-5 TRBV6-5 TGTGCCAGCAGACTGACAGGTAATCAGCCCCAGCATTTT CASRLTGNQPQHF
- - TRBJ2-6 TRBV11-3 TGTGCCAGCAGCAATCCCGACGCTAGCTCTGGGGCCAACGTCCTGACTTTC CASSNPDASSGANVLTF
- TRBD2 TRBJ2-7 TRBV20-1 TGCAGTGCTAGTCACGAGCGGGGGCTCCGCTACGAGCAGTACTTC CSASHERGLRYEQYF
- - TRBJ1-6 TRBV15 TGTGCCACCAGCGGCGGGCGGGGTGCGAATTCACCCCTCCACTTT CATSGGRGANSPLHF
- - TRBJ2-5 TRBV6-4 TGTGCCAGCAGTGACTTTAGACAACAAGTCCTCCCGAAGGAGACCCAGTACTTC CASSDFRQQVLPKETQYF
- - TRBJ1-2 TRBV27 TGTGCCAGCAGTTTGACCAGAGGGACTAACTATGGCTACACCTTC CASSLTRGTNYGYTF
few - TRBJ2-7 TRBV27 TGTGCCAGCAGGGTCAGGTGGTCCTACGAGCAGTACTTC CASRVRWSYEQYF
- - TRBJ2-2 TRBV5-1 TGCGCCAGCAGCTTGGGGGGGCGCGGGAACACCGGGGAGCTGTTTTTT CASSLGGRGNTGELFF
- - TRBJ2-2 TRBV27 TGTGCCAGCAGTTTAATCCGGACCGGGGAGCTGTTTTTT CASSLIRTGELFF